A single sample is the source of the 20 T cell receptor beta chains below, sequenced in a study of graft-versus-host responses after intestinal transplantation. For these receptors, no antigen is known. Measured with immunoSEQ multiplex PCR; TCRdb has only the in-frame clones, and not every one. Altogether about 88,000 clones are present, around nine tenths being singletons, with the ten largest covering approximately 0.3%. The sequencing used unstimulated CD4+ T cells sorted from spleen or lymph node cells, collected before intestinal transplant. The receptors come from a human donor who received an intestinal transplant.

V gene TRBV11-1 combines with J gene TRBJ1-5, with D possibly TRBD1 on 5 matching bases. Trimming cost V 5 bases and J 3 bases, with 11 bases left between them. This CDR3 spans 14 amino acids. From germline, CDR1 is SGHAT and CDR2 FQDESV (reference sequence). CDR3 region: CASSQGGPNQPQHF. The CDR3 DNA is TGTGCCAGCAGCCAGGGAGGCCCCAATCAGCCCCAGCATTTT.

This chain connects TRBV6-6 to TRBJ2-7; 10 bases agree with TRBD2. V dropped 5 bases and J dropped 0; count of bases not matched to a gene: 7. There are 16 residues in the CDR3. The germline CDR1 and CDR2 sequences are MNHNY and SVGAGI (reference sequence). The CDR3 region has the DNA TGTGCCAGCAGTCTTGGGACTAGCGAATACTCCTACGAGCAGTACTTC. Translation gives CASSLGTSEYSYEQYF.

V usage is TRBV4-2 and J usage is TRBJ1-1; 9 bases fit TRBD1. The J segment lost 1 base and the V segment lost 4 bases, leaving 7 bases of the junction unmatched. This CDR3 is 16 amino acids long. Germline lookup yields CDR1 LGHNA and CDR2 YNFKEQ. This chain's CDR3 is CASSLGQGEKNTEAFF. The CDR3 DNA sequence: TGTGCCAGCAGCCTGGGACAGGGTGAAAAGAACACTGAAGCTTTCTTT.

This clone occurred a few times. V gene TRBV28 combines with J gene TRBJ2-3; possibly TRBD1 for D (5 bases). V lost 8 bases, J lost 4 bases, and 10 bases lay in between. The CDR3 totals 12 residues. Germline CDR1 is MDHEN and CDR2 is SYDVKM. CDR3 region: CASLAGPDTQYF. The CDR3 bases are TGTGCCAGCTTGGCAGGGCCAGATACGCAGTATTTT.

V gene TRBV5-1 combines with J gene TRBJ1-5; D uncertain. Trimming stripped 3 bases from V and 2 bases from J, with 12 bases between. CDR3 size: 15 residues. CDR1 SGHRS and CDR2 YFSETQ come from the germline V gene. Here the CDR3 DNA reads TGCGCCAGCAGCTCAGACGGCTCGGGCAATCAGCCCCAGCATTTT. As protein: CASSSDGSGNQPQHF.

In its sample, this clone was seen once. The CDR3 DNA follows: TGTGCCAGCAGTTGGGCCCGGGCGGGCACAGATACGCAGTATTTT. Translation gives CASSWARAGTDTQYF. The V and J genes are TRBV27 and TRBJ2-3; no firm D call. Germline-derived CDR1 and CDR2 are MNHEY and SMNVEV (reference sequence). The CDR3 has 15 residues. The V end was cut by 4 bases, the J end by 1 base, with 12 bases between.

The V call is TRBV2, the J call TRBJ2-7; D unresolved. Trimming left V 6 bases short and J 3 bases short, with 12 bases between. Germline V gives CDR1 SNHLY, CDR2 FYNNEI. The CDR3 covers 13 residues. In DNA form, the CDR3 reads TGTGCCAGCAGCGCTACCCTTAACTACGAGCAGTACTTC. It encodes CASSATLNYEQYF.

J is TRBJ1-5 and V is TRBV6-1; D perhaps matches TRBD1 (5 bases). Looked up from germline, CDR1 is MNHNS and CDR2 is SASEGT. The CDR3 consists of 16 residues. V was clipped by 2 bases and J by 0 bases, with 11 bases between them. CDR3 DNA sequence: TGTGCCAGCAGTGAAACGGGACTTTATAGCAATCAGCCCCAGCATTTT. It yields the protein CASSETGLYSNQPQHF.

The chain is built from TRBV20-1 and TRBJ2-1; D is ambiguous. The CDR3 is made up of 11 amino acids. Germline loops: CDR1 DFQATT, CDR2 SNEGSKA (reference sequence). V was cut by 8 bases and J by 4 bases, with 9 bases left in between. CDR3 sequence: CSRRFYNEQFF. CDR3 nucleotide sequence: TGCAGTCGACGGTTTTACAATGAGCAGTTCTTC.

In this sample, this clone turned up once. The rearrangement joins TRBV18 to TRBJ1-2, with TRBD1 as a possible D gene (6 bases). V lost 0 bases, J lost 7 bases, and 21 bases lay in between. CDR3 size: 17 residues. Germline V gives CDR1 KGHSH, CDR2 LQKENI. The CDR3 sequence: CASSPPYMGSRGGGYTF. CDR3 nucleotides: TGTGCCAGCTCACCACCATACATGGGGAGCAGGGGTGGTGGCTACACCTTC.

CDR3 sequence: CASSESGQASYEQYF. The CDR3 DNA sequence: TGTGCCAGCAGTGAATCGGGACAGGCCTCCTACGAGCAGTACTTC. V gene TRBV25-1 combines with J gene TRBJ2-7, with 8 bases matching TRBD1. V shed 1 base, J shed 0 bases, and the junction held 2 bases outside the gene matches. This CDR3 is 15 amino acids long. Germline CDR1 is MGHDK and CDR2 is SYGVNS.

V and J are TRBV6-1 and TRBJ2-7, with D unresolved. The CDR3 spans 12 residues. Trimming left V 10 bases short and J 1 base short, with 11 bases between. Germline CDR1 and CDR2: MNHNS and SASEGT. The CDR3: CAKWEGSYEQYF. CDR3 DNA: TGTGCCAAGTGGGAAGGGTCCTACGAGCAGTACTTC.

The genes are TRBV21-1 and TRBJ2-2; the table's D call TRBD1 went unverified against the DNA. TRBV21-1 is described as a pseudogene. The CDR3 consists of 16 residues. The CDR3 sequence is CASSPQGQGFTGELFF. CDR3 DNA sequence: TGTGCCAGCAGCCCCCAGGGACAGGGGTTTACCGGGGAGCTGTTTTTT.

V and J are TRBV28 and TRBJ2-5; D gene ambiguous. Trimming stripped 5 bases from V and 3 bases from J, with 10 bases between. CDR3 length: 13 residues. Germline V gives CDR1 MDHEN, CDR2 SYDVKM. CDR3 loop: CASSRTEKETQYF. The CDR3 nucleotides read TGTGCCAGCAGTCGGACGGAGAAAGAGACCCAGTACTTC.

The chain is built from TRBV27 and TRBJ2-7; possible D gene TRBD2, 5 bases. The V and J ends lost 2 bases and 2 bases respectively, with 7 bases between them. The length of the CDR3 is 13 residues. Germline lookup yields CDR1 MNHEY and CDR2 SMNVEV (reference sequence). The CDR3 reads CASSLRGTYEQYF. The CDR3 DNA sequence: TGTGCCAGCAGTTTACGGGGAACCTACGAGCAGTACTTC.

The V and J genes are TRBV28 and TRBJ2-7; D ambiguous. CDR1 MDHEN and CDR2 SYDVKM come from the germline V gene. The germline V and J ends were trimmed by 5 bases and 9 bases, with 11 bases remaining between them. The CDR3 length is 11 residues. The CDR3 DNA reads TGTGCCAGCAGTCCGAACAGAGGGCAGTACTTC. Protein: CASSPNRGQYF.

The chain links TRBV19 to TRBJ2-7; D is perhaps TRBD2 (6 bases). Deletions cut 6 bases from V and 3 bases from J, with 12 bases between. There are 13 residues in the CDR3. Germline V gene lookup returns CDR1 LNHDA and CDR2 SQIVND (reference sequence). The CDR3 DNA is TGTGCCAGTAGCTTGGGGGGAAACTACGAGCAGTACTTC. It codes for CASSLGGNYEQYF. The full variable domain, in which reference TRBV19 and TRBJ2-7 provide the parts outside the CDR3, is DGGITQSPKYLFRKEGQNVTLSCEQNLNHDAMYWYRQDPGQGLRLIYYSQIVNDFQKGDIAEGYSVSREKKESFPLTVTSAQKNPTAFYLCASSLGGNYEQYFGPGTRLTVT.

V usage is TRBV28 and J usage is TRBJ1-5; D is undetermined. This CDR3 is built from 15 residues. Germline V gives CDR1 MDHEN, CDR2 SYDVKM. V lost 2 bases to trimming and J lost 2 bases, with 10 bases between them. The CDR3 nucleotides read TGTGCCAGCAGTTTAAGAGGTAGTGGCAATCAGCCCCAGCATTTT. It encodes CASSLRGSGNQPQHF. The variable domain in full, completed from reference TRBV28 and TRBJ1-5, reads DVKVTQSSRYLVKRTGEKVFLECVQDMDHENMFWYRQDPGLGLRLIYFSYDVKMKEKGDIPEGYSVSREKKERFSLILESASTNQTSMYLCASSLRGSGNQPQHFGDGTRLSIL.

This chain connects TRBV7-8 to TRBJ1-6, with a possible D match to TRBD1 (6 bases). This CDR3 region has 13 residues. Germline V gene sequence: CDR1 SGHVS, CDR2 FQNEAQ. Trimming cost V 4 bases and J 10 bases, with 11 bases left between them. The CDR3 sequence is CASSWGRGSPLHF. In DNA form, the CDR3 reads TGTGCCAGCAGCTGGGGGCGGGGGTCACCCCTCCACTTT.

The V and J genes are TRBV27 and TRBJ2-3; D is possibly TRBD1 or TRBD2 (7 bases each). V dropped 6 bases and J dropped 7 bases, with 17 bases sitting between them. The CDR3 spans 14 residues. Per germline, CDR1 MNHEY and CDR2 SMNVEV (reference sequence). CDR3 DNA sequence: TGTGCCAGCAGAGGGGGCGGGAGAGTGAATACGCAGTATTTT. Its protein is CASRGGGRVNTQYF.